The entry that follows covers one TCR beta chain sequence. Its antigen is unidentified. This entry is derived from a study of T cell responses to AZD1222 COVID-19 vaccine. Study-level points and caveats: Females outnumbered males among donors, who were mostly white British; clonal diversity was possibly underestimated. The breadth and depth of Spike-specific TCRs increased once two AZD1222 doses had been given. The study sampled repertoires only after the peak T cell response.

Clones were sequenced by immunoSEQ multiplex PCR, and TCRdb holds only the in-frame ones, with some missing. In the table there are approximately 120,000 clones, about 89% of which are singletons. Germline V gene sequence: CDR1 LGHDT, CDR2 YNNKEL (reference sequence). V lost 6 bases and J 2 bases, leaving 14 bases between the germline ends. CDR3 length equals 14 residues. The chain carries TRBV3-1 (or the pseudogene TRBV3-2) and TRBJ2-7, with D possibly matching TRBD2 (6 bases). This sequence was found in an adult in good health. The sample in question was peripheral blood, obtained on day 0 of AZD1222 vaccination. CDR3 protein: CASSTSSGPYEQYF. CDR3 coding DNA: TGTGCCAGCAGTACTAGCTCGGGGCCCTACGAGCAGTACTTC.